The 9 T cell receptor beta chains below all came from one sample that was sequenced in a study of blood T cells in healthy people across ages. A J-beta primer mix and a sample-barcoded 5' primer were used in a second PCR of about 7 to 12 cycles. In TCRdb, the 5' RACE reads were re-called with MiXCR into one record per CDR3 protein. The data contain hundreds of thousands of distinct CDR3 sequences, 58% of them seen just once; the ten biggest clones take up over 35%. Material for sequencing was blood. The receptors originated from a man in his 60s in good health.

In its sample, this clonotype was seen once. The V call is TRBV5-4, the J call TRBJ1-4, with TRBD1 matching 8 bases. Germline CDR1 reads SGHNT; CDR2 reads YYREEE (reference sequence). Unmatched junction bases numbered 4, after V lost 5 bases and J lost 4 bases. The CDR3 extends over 14 amino acids. As DNA, the CDR3 is TGTGCCAGCAGTCGGGGACAGGATAATGAAAAACTGTTTTTT. Protein sequence: CASSRGQDNEKLFF.

V gene TRBV14 combines with J gene TRBJ2-1; TRBD2 might be the D (6 bases). This CDR3 has 17 amino acids. V was clipped by 0 bases and J by 2 bases, with 14 bases between them. Germline-derived CDR1 and CDR2 are SGHDN and FVKESK. In DNA, the CDR3 is TGTGCCAGCAGCCAAGACGCGGGGAAGGGACCCTACAATGAGCAGTTCTTC. Its translation: CASSQDAGKGPYNEQFF.

The chain has TRBV10-3 and TRBJ2-7; D is perhaps TRBD1 (6 bases). The CDR3 is 15 residues long. Germline CDR1 ENHRY, CDR2 SYGVKD. Trimming took off 1 base at V and 2 bases at J, with 12 bases between the two ends. In nucleotides, the CDR3 is TGTGCCATCAGTGAGTTGGGACAAGTCGCCTACGAGCAGTACTTC. This gives the protein CAISELGQVAYEQYF.

The V gene is TRBV3-1, the J gene TRBJ2-1; maybe TRBD1 (6 bases). The CDR3 length is 16 residues. CDR1 is LGHDT and CDR2 is YNNKEL in the germline V gene (reference sequence). The V and J ends lost 2 bases and 0 bases respectively, with 11 bases between them. The CDR3 reads CASSQMSGASYNEQFF. Here the CDR3 DNA reads TGTGCCAGCAGCCAAATGTCAGGGGCCTCCTACAATGAGCAGTTCTTC.

This chain joins TRBV29-1 and TRBJ2-1; D ambiguous. Germline V gene data show CDR1 as SQVTM and CDR2 as ANQGSEA. The length of the CDR3 is 18 residues. With 2 bases removed from V and 0 bases from J, the gap between germline ends came to 20 bases. The CDR3 is CSVEFLRRRLGSYNEQFF. CDR3 DNA: TGCAGCGTTGAATTTCTCAGGCGGAGATTAGGCTCCTACAATGAGCAGTTCTTC.

This clonotype has a handful of counts. The V and J genes are TRBV18 and TRBJ2-5, with a tentative D call TRBD2 (5 bases). CDR1 is KGHSH and CDR2 is LQKENI in the germline V gene. The length of the CDR3 is 15 residues. Trimming took off 1 base at V and 3 bases at J, with 12 bases between the two ends. The CDR3 is CASSPLRLSEETQYF. The CDR3 DNA reads as TGTGCCAGCTCACCACTTAGACTATCCGAAGAGACCCAGTACTTC. The variable domain in full, completed from reference TRBV18 and TRBJ2-5, reads NAGVMQNPRHLVRRRGQEARLRCSPMKGHSHVYWYRQLPEEGLKFMVYLQKENIIDESGMPKERFSAEFPKEGPSILRIQQVVRGDSAAYFCASSPLRLSEETQYFGPGTRLLVL.

The chain joins TRBV7-2 to TRBJ2-3; no firm D call. The germline V and J ends were trimmed by 0 bases and 0 bases, with 10 bases remaining between them. This CDR3 has 16 residues. Germline loops: CDR1 SGHTA, CDR2 FQGNSA. The chain's CDR3 is CASSLAATPSTDTQYF. CDR3 bases: TGTGCCAGCAGCTTAGCCGCTACTCCTAGCACAGATACGCAGTATTTT. Complete variable domain (other parts from reference TRBV7-2 and TRBJ2-3): GAGVSQSPSNKVTEKGKDVELRCDPISGHTALYWYRQSLGQGLEFLIYFQGNSAPDKSGLPSDRFSAERTGGSVSTLTIQRTQQEDSAVYLCASSLAATPSTDTQYFGPGTRLTVL.

In its sample, this clonotype was seen a few times. This rearrangement joins TRBV20-1 to TRBJ2-1, with D tentatively TRBD1 (7 bases). Between the trimmed V and J ends, which lost 0 bases and 8 bases, there was a span of 14 bases. This CDR3 has 14 amino acids. CDR1 is DFQATT and CDR2 is SNEGSKA in the germline V gene (reference sequence). CDR3 DNA: TGCAGTGCTAGAGACCCAGGGGGGCCCGATGAGCAGTTCTTC. Its protein product is CSARDPGGPDEQFF.

The chain employs TRBV3-1 and TRBJ2-7, with TRBD1 matching over 8 bases. V trimming: 0 bases; J trimming: 10 bases; junction bases outside the gene matches: 8. Germline V gene data show CDR1 as LGHDT and CDR2 as YNNKEL (reference sequence). The CDR3 spans 14 residues. The CDR3 nucleotides are TGTGCCAGCAGCCAAGATCCAGGGCAGGGGGCCCAGTACTTC. This translates into CASSQDPGQGAQYF.